Shown below are 10 T cell receptor beta chains from a single sample sequenced in a study of graft-versus-host responses after intestinal transplantation. Sequencing was performed with immunoSEQ multiplex PCR; in TCRdb, only in-frame clones are kept and a portion is missing. The data show 86,000 or so clones, around nine tenths seen once. The antigens for these receptors are not known. Sequenced here: unstimulated CD8+ T cells sorted from spleen or lymph node cells, sampled before intestinal transplant. These receptors all come from a human donor who received an intestinal transplant.

The chain couples TRBV7-9 to TRBJ2-1; D perhaps matches TRBD1 (6 bases). This CDR3 has 13 amino acids. Germline V gene lookup returns CDR1 SEHNR and CDR2 FQNEAQ (reference sequence). The V end was cut by 1 base, the J end by 8 bases, with 9 bases between. CDR3: CASSLGTADEQFF. The CDR3 DNA reads as TGTGCCAGCAGCTTAGGGACAGCTGATGAGCAGTTCTTC.

V is TRBV9 and J is TRBJ1-2, with D hard to call. Deletions cut 3 bases from V and 7 bases from J, with 13 bases between. CDR1 is SGDLS and CDR2 is YYNGEE in the germline V gene. The CDR3 covers 13 residues. As DNA, the CDR3 is TGTGCCAGCAGCGGGAGATTAGGGTTTGGCTACACCTTC. Protein product: CASSGRLGFGYTF. Full variable domain (remainder filled in from reference TRBV9 and TRBJ1-2): DSGVTQTPKHLITATGQRVTLRCSPRSGDLSVYWYQQSLDQGLQFLIQYYNGEERAKGNILERFSAQQFPDLHSELNLSSLELGDSALYFCASSGRLGFGYTFGSGTRLTVV.

The J gene is TRBJ2-3, the V gene TRBV5-5, with 9 bases lining up with TRBD2. Per the germline V gene, CDR1 is SGHKS and CDR2 is YYEKEE (reference sequence). This CDR3 is built from 16 residues. V gave up 4 bases and J gave up 4 bases; unmatched junction bases: 10. The CDR3 region has the DNA TGTGCCAGCAGCCCTACACCGGGACTAGCCTCAGATACGCAGTATTTT. Translated, it gives CASSPTPGLASDTQYF.

The J gene is TRBJ2-1, the V gene TRBV28, with D perhaps being TRBD1 or TRBD2 (5 bases each). The germline V and J ends were trimmed by 6 bases and 7 bases, with 10 bases remaining between them. Germline CDR1 is MDHEN and CDR2 is SYDVKM. CDR3 length: 12 residues. This chain's CDR3 is CASSRDVNEQFF. Here the CDR3 DNA reads TGTGCCAGCAGCCGGGACGTAAATGAGCAGTTCTTC.

This clone appeared a single time. The chain joins TRBV6-1 to TRBJ2-7, with TRBD2 matching over 9 bases. CDR1 is MNHNS and CDR2 is SASEGT in the germline V gene. V shed 0 bases, J shed 7 bases, and the junction held 10 bases outside the gene matches. The CDR3 contains 16 residues. Written as DNA, the CDR3 is TGTGCCAGCAGTGAAGCGCGTCTAGCGGGGACCTGGGAGCAGTACTTC. Its protein is CASSEARLAGTWEQYF.

This chain links TRBV19 with TRBJ2-3, with TRBD2 matching over 13 bases. Per the germline V gene, CDR1 is LNHDA and CDR2 is SQIVND (reference sequence). Unmatched junction bases numbered 4, after V lost 6 bases and J lost 4 bases. The CDR3 is 15 amino acids. CDR3 loop: CASSGTSGNADTQYF. The CDR3 region has the DNA TGTGCCAGTAGCGGGACTAGCGGGAACGCAGATACGCAGTATTTT.

The V call is TRBV6-5, the J call TRBJ1-1, with D tentatively TRBD1 (5 bases). V lost 8 bases and J 1 base, leaving 11 bases between the germline ends. Germline values: CDR1 MNHEY, CDR2 SVGAGI. The CDR3 is 13 amino acids. CDR3 residues: CASRQYWNTEAFF. In DNA, the CDR3 is TGTGCCAGCCGACAGTACTGGAACACTGAAGCTTTCTTT.

The gene calls are TRBV6-5 and TRBJ2-1; a weak D match, TRBD1 (6 bases). Germline CDR1 and CDR2: MNHEY and SVGAGI. The V and J ends lost 2 bases and 7 bases respectively, with 6 bases between them. This CDR3 is built from 12 residues. The CDR3 sequence is CASSYQGNEQFF. The CDR3, as DNA: TGTGCCAGCAGTTACCAGGGGAATGAGCAGTTCTTC.

This chain joins TRBV27 and TRBJ2-7; D is tentatively TRBD1 or TRBD2 (5 bases each). The germline V and J ends were trimmed by 8 bases and 2 bases, with 13 bases remaining between them. From germline, CDR1 is MNHEY and CDR2 SMNVEV (reference sequence). CDR3 size: 13 residues. The CDR3 DNA reads TGTGCCAGCGGCCGGGGCCCCACCTACGAGCAGTACTTC. Its protein product is CASGRGPTYEQYF.

For this clone: Other DNA sequences within the sample encode an identical CDR3. The rearrangement joins TRBV11-2 to TRBJ2-7, with D uncertain. V was clipped by 2 bases and J by 3 bases, with 5 bases between them. The CDR3 covers 12 residues. Germline-derived CDR1 and CDR2 are SGHAT and FQNNGV. The CDR3 region is CASSLLNYEQYF. CDR3 bases: TGTGCCAGCAGCTTACTAAACTACGAGCAGTACTTC.